The next 32 T cell receptor beta chains were all read from a single sample in a study of blood T cell repertoires in COVID-19. The data were produced by immunoSEQ multiplex PCR, yet TCRdb's version contains in-frame clones alone and is incomplete. Among approximately 45,000 clones listed, around 75% were seen once. What was sequenced was peripheral blood. These receptors came from a man aged 80 or over with acute or convalescent COVID-19.

V is TRBV24-1 and J is TRBJ2-3, with 10 nucleotides matching TRBD1. The CDR3 is made up of 13 amino acids. CDR1 and CDR2 from the germline V gene are KGHDR and SFDVKD. The junction had 4 bases not matched to a gene; V was cut back by 8 bases and J by 6 bases. The CDR3 DNA follows: TGTGCCACCACCCGGGACAGGGGTGATACGCAGTATTTT. Its translation is CATTRDRGDTQYF.

The V gene is TRBV18, the J gene TRBJ2-3, with 8 positions matching TRBD2. This CDR3 is 15 amino acids long. The V and J ends lost 3 bases and 2 bases, in that order; junction bases with no gene match: 4. Germline CDR1 KGHSH, CDR2 LQKENI. CDR3 region: CASSPSGAPTDTQYF. The CDR3 DNA sequence: TGTGCCAGCTCACCTAGCGGGGCCCCCACAGATACGCAGTATTTT. Supplemented by reference TRBV18 and TRBJ2-3, the full variable domain reads NAGVMQNPRHLVRRRGQEARLRCSPMKGHSHVYWYRQLPEEGLKFMVYLQKENIIDESGMPKERFSAEFPKEGPSILRIQQVVRGDSAAYFCASSPSGAPTDTQYFGPGTRLTVL.

This clone was detected once. The V call is TRBV11-2, the J call TRBJ1-1, with a tentative D call TRBD1 (6 bases). Germline CDR1 and CDR2: SGHAT and FQNNGV. The V gene lost 3 bases and the J gene lost 6 bases, with 17 bases spanning the gap. The CDR3 sequence is 15 residues long. The CDR3 nucleotides are TGTGCCAGCAGCTTCTGGACTGGGGGCAGGGCTGAAGCTTTCTTT. Protein sequence: CASSFWTGGRAEAFF.

The chain employs TRBV11-2 and TRBJ1-1, with 7 bases that match TRBD1. With 5 bases clipped from V and 1 base from J, the junction kept 13 bases outside the gene matches. Germline lookup yields CDR1 SGHAT and CDR2 FQNNGV. CDR3 size: 17 residues. The CDR3, as DNA: TGTGCCAGCAGCGACCGGGACAGATTTGAGACGAACACTGAAGCTTTCTTT. Translation: CASSDRDRFETNTEAFF. Filled out from reference TRBV11-2 and TRBJ1-1, the complete variable domain reads EAGVAQSPRYKIIEKRQSVAFWCNPISGHATLYWYQQILGQGPKLLIQFQNNGVVDDSQLPKDRFSAERLKGVDSTLKIQPAKLEDSAVYLCASSDRDRFETNTEAFFGQGTRLTVV.

The chain has TRBV6-1 and TRBJ2-1, with 13 bases aligning to TRBD2. The CDR3 is 15 amino acids. CDR1 MNHNS and CDR2 SASEGT come from the germline V gene. V lost 1 base and J lost 8; bases outside the gene matches: 2. CDR3 bases: TGTGCCAGCAGTGAAGGGACTAGCGGGAGCCATGAGCAGTTCTTC. This encodes CASSEGTSGSHEQFF.

V is TRBV6-5 and J is TRBJ2-5, with D perhaps TRBD2 (6 bases). Trimming took off 5 bases at V and 7 bases at J, with 11 bases between the two ends. The CDR3 has 12 amino acids. From germline, CDR1 is MNHEY and CDR2 SVGAGI. CDR3 residues: CASSPVEGTQYF. The CDR3 nucleotides are TGTGCCAGCAGTCCCGTGGAGGGGACCCAGTACTTC.

The chain uses TRBV12-3 or TRBV12-4 and TRBJ1-1; D is uncertain. V was pared by 3 bases and J by 11 bases, with 10 bases between. The CDR3 totals 11 residues. The CDR3 region is CASSFPGIAFF. The CDR3 DNA reads as TGTGCCAGCAGTTTTCCCGGGATTGCTTTCTTT.

The rearrangement joins TRBV7-9 to TRBJ2-1; 14 nucleotides align to TRBD2. V dropped 5 bases and J dropped 7; count of bases not matched to a gene: 4. This CDR3 region has 15 residues. The germline V gene has CDR1 SEHNR and CDR2 FQNEAQ (reference sequence). This CDR3 is CASSQRTSGRNEQFF. The CDR3 coding sequence is TGTGCCAGCAGCCAAAGGACTAGCGGGAGGAATGAGCAGTTCTTC.

This rearrangement joins TRBV27 to TRBJ2-7; tentatively, D is TRBD2 (11 bases). V was cut by 5 bases and J by 4 bases, with 30 bases left in between. This CDR3 contains 19 residues. Germline V gene sequence: CDR1 MNHEY, CDR2 SMNVEV (reference sequence). CDR3 loop: CASSTRTGGKGLAVYEQYF. In DNA, the CDR3 is TGTGCCAGCAGTACCCGGACAGGGGGAAAGGGACTAGCGGTTTACGAGCAGTACTTC.

Here the CDR3 reads CASSLSGSLPYNEQFF. CDR3 nucleotide sequence: TGTGCCAGCAGCTTGAGCGGGAGCTTGCCATACAATGAGCAGTTCTTC. The chain carries TRBV7-6 and TRBJ2-1; 8 nucleotides line up with TRBD2. The germline V gene encodes CDR1 SGHVS and CDR2 FNYEAQ. This CDR3 region has 16 residues. The V and J ends lost 3 bases and 4 bases, in that order; junction bases with no gene match: 8.

The chain couples TRBV7-9 to TRBJ1-2; TRBD1 aligns across 7 bases. Germline CDR1 and CDR2: SEHNR and FQNEAQ (reference sequence). Unmatched junction bases numbered 12, after V lost 7 bases and J lost 4 bases. The CDR3 totals 15 residues. The CDR3 sequence is CASIRFRQGGYGYTF. The CDR3 bases are TGTGCCAGCATTCGTTTCAGGCAGGGGGGCTATGGCTACACCTTC.

This rearrangement joins TRBV5-6 to TRBJ2-7; 8 nucleotides match TRBD2. CDR3 length equals 14 residues. Germline assignment: CDR1 SGHDT and CDR2 YYEEEE. The V gene end was trimmed by 4 bases and the J gene end by 2 bases; junction bases not matched to a gene: 5. The CDR3 region has the DNA TGTGCCAGCAGCCGAACTAGCGGTACCTACGAGCAGTACTTC. This encodes CASSRTSGTYEQYF.

There are many counts of this clone. V usage is TRBV15 and J usage is TRBJ2-2; possibly TRBD2 for D (5 bases). This CDR3 contains 15 residues. Trimming shortened V by 0 bases and J by 5 bases, and 10 bases separated the two germline ends. Germline V CDR1 and CDR2: LNHNV, YYDKDF (reference sequence). CDR3 nucleotides: TGTGCCACCAGCAGAGATAGACGGGGAACCGGGGAGCTGTTTTTT. Translated: CATSRDRRGTGELFF.

V is TRBV5-6 and J is TRBJ2-5, with 14 bases aligning to TRBD2. This CDR3 spans 17 amino acids. Looked up from germline, CDR1 is SGHDT and CDR2 is YYEEEE. The J segment lost 1 base and the V segment lost 0 bases, leaving 2 bases of the junction unmatched. For the CDR3, the DNA is TGTGCCAGCAGCTTGGGGACTAGCGGGGGGTTCCAAGAGACCCAGTACTTC. This codes for CASSLGTSGGFQETQYF.

J is TRBJ2-3 and V is TRBV18; 9 nucleotides line up with TRBD2. CDR3 size: 22 residues. Germline V gives CDR1 KGHSH, CDR2 LQKENI. After removal of 4 bases from V and 0 bases from J, the junction contained 23 bases not matched to a gene. CDR3 sequence (DNA): TGTGCCAGCTCACTATCCGGGCCAGCGGGAGGAAGAGGAGGGACTAGCACAGATACGCAGTATTTT. Protein sequence: CASSLSGPAGGRGGTSTDTQYF.

The chain uses TRBV3-1 (or the pseudogene TRBV3-2) and TRBJ1-2; the D gene is possibly TRBD1 (5 bases). Germline V gene data show CDR1 as LGHDT and CDR2 as YNNKEL (reference sequence). There are 14 residues in the CDR3. With 4 bases removed from V and 4 bases from J, the gap between germline ends came to 13 bases. CDR3 amino acids: CASSRGGGSYGYTF. In DNA, the CDR3 is TGTGCCAGCAGCCGCGGGGGTGGGAGCTATGGCTACACCTTC.

The sample holds many counts of this clone. The chain recombines TRBV5-1 with TRBJ2-3; 10 positions match TRBD2. The CDR3 is 16 amino acids. J lost 10 bases, V lost 4 bases, and 15 bases had no gene match. The germline V gene has CDR1 SGHRS and CDR2 YFSETQ. This CDR3 is CASSVDPGLATSSQYF. DNA of the CDR3: TGCGCCAGCAGCGTGGACCCGGGACTAGCGACCTCATCGCAGTATTTT.

This chain uses TRBV9 with TRBJ2-7; TRBD1 matches at 9 bases. CDR1 SGDLS and CDR2 YYNGEE come from the germline V gene. CDR3 length: 15 amino acids. J gave up 2 bases and V 3 bases, and 6 bases lay outside the gene matches. The CDR3 sequence: CASSEQGAPTYEQYF. The CDR3 region has the DNA TGTGCCAGCAGCGAACAGGGGGCCCCTACCTACGAGCAGTACTTC. The full variable domain, rest sourced from reference TRBV9 and TRBJ2-7, is DSGVTQTPKHLITATGQRVTLRCSPRSGDLSVYWYQQSLDQGLQFLIQYYNGEERAKGNILERFSAQQFPDLHSELNLSSLELGDSALYFCASSEQGAPTYEQYFGPGTRLTVT.

CDR3 region: CASSPGGALTNEKLFF. The CDR3 DNA reads TGTGCCAGCAGTCCAGGGGGCGCGTTGACTAATGAAAAACTGTTTTTT. The rearrangement links TRBV28 to TRBJ1-4; 8 nucleotides match TRBD1. Per the germline V gene, CDR1 is MDHEN and CDR2 is SYDVKM. V shed 5 bases, J shed 2 bases, and the junction held 7 bases outside the gene matches. The CDR3 contains 16 residues. Drawing the rest from reference TRBV28 and TRBJ1-4, the complete variable domain is DVKVTQSSRYLVKRTGEKVFLECVQDMDHENMFWYRQDPGLGLRLIYFSYDVKMKEKGDIPEGYSVSREKKERFSLILESASTNQTSMYLCASSPGGALTNEKLFFGSGTQLSVL.

The rearrangement links TRBV5-1 to TRBJ2-3; 11 bases match TRBD1. Per germline, CDR1 SGHRS and CDR2 YFSETQ. There are 15 residues in the CDR3. V was pared by 2 bases and J by 5 bases, with 4 bases of the junction left unmatched. DNA for the CDR3: TGCGCCAGCAGCTTCCGGACAGGGGGCAAAGATACGCAGTATTTT. It encodes CASSFRTGGKDTQYF.

This chain joins TRBV7-2 and TRBJ2-2; no firm D call. The V end lost 5 bases, the J end lost 3 bases, and 13 bases lay between the germline ends. Looked up from germline, CDR1 is SGHTA and CDR2 is FQGNSA. The CDR3 has 15 amino acids. The CDR3 coding sequence is TGTGCCAGCAGCCCCGAGCTACTGTACACCGGGGAGCTGTTTTTT. This translates into CASSPELLYTGELFF.

The V gene is TRBV28, the J gene TRBJ1-5; no reliable D call. The V gene lost 7 bases and the J gene lost 1 base, with 17 bases spanning the gap. The CDR3 is made up of 16 amino acids. Germline CDR1 is MDHEN and CDR2 is SYDVKM. The DNA of the CDR3 is TGTGCCAGCACTATCTCGAGCGCGGGGAGCAATCAGCCCCAGCATTTT. Translated, it gives CASTISSAGSNQPQHF.

This chain links TRBV2 with TRBJ1-1; D unresolved. V was pared by 0 bases and J by 4 bases, with 9 bases between. The CDR3 covers 14 residues. Per germline, CDR1 SNHLY and CDR2 FYNNEI. CDR3 bases: TGTGCCAGCAGTGAAGCACGGGGTGGCACTGAAGCTTTCTTT. This encodes CASSEARGGTEAFF.

The CDR3, as DNA: TGTGCCAGCAGTTTAATTAGCGCCCAAGAGACCCAGTACTTC. Encoded protein: CASSLISAQETQYF. The V call is TRBV28, the J call TRBJ2-5; a weak D match, TRBD2 (5 bases). V dropped 2 bases and J dropped 1 base, with 8 bases sitting between them. Germline CDR1 is MDHEN and CDR2 is SYDVKM. The CDR3 length is 14 residues.

The rearrangement joins TRBV6-1 to TRBJ1-3; the match to TRBD1 covers 7 bases. The CDR3 has 14 amino acids. With 6 bases clipped from V and 3 bases from J, the junction kept 5 bases outside the gene matches. Germline-derived CDR1 and CDR2 are MNHNS and SASEGT. CDR3 coding DNA: TGTGCCAGCAGCCTCACAGGGGTTGGAAACACCATATATTTT. Its translation is CASSLTGVGNTIYF.

This clone was seen a single time. The chain couples TRBV27 to TRBJ1-1; 7 positions agree with TRBD1. CDR1 and CDR2 from the germline V gene are MNHEY and SMNVEV (reference sequence). The CDR3 has 14 amino acids. Trimming cost V 8 bases and J 8 bases; bases outside gene matches: 14. CDR3: CASLNLYRGEEAFF. For the CDR3, the DNA is TGTGCCAGCCTCAATCTCTACAGGGGCGAGGAAGCTTTCTTT.

The gene calls are TRBV7-3 and TRBJ1-2; 7 bases align to TRBD1. Per germline, CDR1 SGHTA and CDR2 FQGTGA. Trimming took 5 bases from V and 2 from J; bases not matched to a gene: 5. The CDR3 is made up of 14 amino acids. The CDR3 DNA reads as TGTGCCAGCAGCCCTACAGGGGTCAACTATGGCTACACCTTC. This gives the protein CASSPTGVNYGYTF.

V usage is TRBV7-9 and J usage is TRBJ1-6; 9 bases agree with TRBD1. Germline V gene lookup returns CDR1 SEHNR and CDR2 FQNEAQ (reference sequence). This CDR3 is built from 14 residues. J gave up 6 bases and V 5 bases, and 2 bases lay outside the gene matches. CDR3: CASSMTGGNSPLHF. The CDR3 coding sequence is TGTGCCAGCAGCATGACAGGGGGTAATTCACCCCTCCACTTT.

This clone has a count of ten or more. The rearrangement uses TRBV5-4 and TRBJ2-2; D gene ambiguous. Trimming took 3 bases from V and 1 from J, leaving 4 bases between them. CDR1 SGHNT and CDR2 YYREEE come from the germline V gene (reference sequence). The CDR3 extends over 13 amino acids. The CDR3 nucleotides read TGTGCCAGCAGCTCTTGGAACACCGGGGAGCTGTTTTTT. This translates into CASSSWNTGELFF. Together with reference TRBV5-4 and TRBJ2-2, the CDR3 gives the full variable domain: ETGVTQSPTHLIKTRGQQVTLRCSSQSGHNTVSWYQQALGQGPQFIFQYYREEENGRGNFPPRFSGLQFPNYSSELNVNALELDDSALYLCASSSWNTGELFFGEGSRLTVL.

This chain links TRBV28 with TRBJ1-2; D is possibly TRBD1 (6 bases). Trimming left V 8 bases short and J 7 bases short, with 17 bases between. The CDR3 runs 13 residues. Germline values: CDR1 MDHEN, CDR2 SYDVKM. CDR3 nucleotides: TGTGCCAGCCATCTTACAGGGAAAGGTGGCTACACCTTC. Protein sequence: CASHLTGKGGYTF.

The count of this clone is one. This rearrangement joins TRBV2 to TRBJ2-7; 7 bases line up with TRBD2. This CDR3 comprises 14 residues. The germline CDR1 and CDR2 sequences are SNHLY and FYNNEI. Losses at the gene ends were 8 bases for V and 3 bases for J; bases not matched to a gene: 10. This CDR3 reads CASSKRGGVYEQYF. CDR3 nucleotides: TGTGCCAGCTCCAAAAGGGGAGGGGTCTACGAGCAGTACTTC.

The rearrangement joins TRBV5-6 to TRBJ1-4, with 10 bases lining up with TRBD1. In germline, CDR1 is SGHDT, CDR2 YYEEEE. Trimming at V came to 4 bases and at J to 8 bases, leaving 5 bases not matched to a gene. This CDR3 has 14 amino acids. The CDR3 spells CASSGTGAVEKLFF. The CDR3 nucleotides read TGTGCCAGCAGCGGGACAGGGGCGGTAGAAAAACTGTTTTTT.